The 14 T cell receptor beta chains below come from one sample, sequenced in a study of spatial heterogeneity in lung cancer. Findings and caveats of the study: In tumors, expanded intratumoral alpha and beta TCR counts tracked mutation counts.

TCRdb independently ran MiXCR on the 5' RACE reads; one entry per CDR3 protein. The sample lists over a thousand distinct CDR3 sequences, around 25% occurring once. These TCRs are of unknown antigen specificity. Documented time point: sample taken at primary tumor resection. Sequences were derived from lung tumor tissue, sampled at surgery. These receptors were obtained from a female donor with early-stage non-small cell lung cancer.

This clonotype is termed medium-sized. A much larger clone sits a single nucleotide away, making a read error possible. V gene TRBV30 combines with J gene TRBJ2-1, with 7 bases that match TRBD2. CDR1 GTSNPN and CDR2 SVGIG come from the germline V gene (reference sequence). The CDR3 contains 11 residues. The CDR3 DNA reads as TGTGCGGGGGGGACTGGGGGAGAGCAGTTCTTC. Its translation is CAGGTGGEQFF.

By share, this clonotype counts as medium-sized (0.01 to 0.1%). This chain connects TRBV3-1 to TRBJ2-3; D may be TRBD1 (6 bases). The ends were cut back, 1 base at V and 6 bases at J, with 11 bases in the middle. CDR1 and CDR2 (germline): LGHDT, YNNKEL (reference sequence). CDR3 length equals 14 residues. CDR3 region: CASSQAQGPDTQYF. DNA for the CDR3: TGTGCCAGCAGCCAAGCCCAGGGGCCCGATACGCAGTATTTT.

The V and J genes are TRBV6-5 and TRBJ1-5; TRBD1 is a possible D gene (6 bases). The germline CDR1 and CDR2 sequences are MNHEY and SVGAGI. The V and J ends lost 0 bases and 3 bases respectively, with 9 bases between them. The CDR3 covers 15 residues. The CDR3 reads CASSYSGGPNQPQHF. Written as DNA, the CDR3 is TGTGCCAGCAGTTACTCAGGGGGGCCCAATCAGCCCCAGCATTTT.

The chain employs TRBV12-3 or TRBV12-4 and TRBJ1-6; D remains ambiguous. This CDR3 comprises 14 residues. Trimming stripped 6 bases from V and 6 bases from J, with 12 bases between. CDR3 amino acids: CASSQSGSNSPLHF. As DNA, the CDR3 is TGTGCCAGCAGCCAGTCTGGGAGTAATTCACCCCTCCACTTT.

By sample fraction, this clonotype is medium-sized. A clone one base away is much larger, so this may be a read error. Here the CDR3 reads CSADGGGAQYF. The DNA for the CDR3 is TGCAGCGCGGACGGAGGGGGGGCCCAGTACTTC. V gene TRBV29-1 combines with J gene TRBJ2-5; weak D call: TRBD2 (7 bases). Germline V gives CDR1 SQVTM, CDR2 ANQGSEA. V was cut by 7 bases and J by 9 bases, with 15 bases left in between. This CDR3 is built from 11 residues.

In nucleotides, the CDR3 is TGTGCCAGCAACTACAGGGACAATCAGCCCCAGCATTTT. Residues: CASNYRDNQPQHF. V usage is TRBV28 and J usage is TRBJ1-5, with a tentative D call TRBD1 (6 bases). Germline V lookup: CDR1 MDHEN, CDR2 SYDVKM. The CDR3 totals 13 residues. Trimming removed 7 bases from V and 3 bases from J, with 10 bases in between. Supplemented by reference TRBV28 and TRBJ1-5, the full variable domain reads DVKVTQSSRYLVKRTGEKVFLECVQDMDHENMFWYRQDPGLGLRLIYFSYDVKMKEKGDIPEGYSVSREKKERFSLILESASTNQTSMYLCASNYRDNQPQHFGDGTRLSIL.

This clonotype is medium-sized. The chain combines TRBV5-1 with TRBJ1-1; D is uncertain. Germline CDR1 reads SGHRS; CDR2 reads YFSETQ. The CDR3 is 15 amino acids. V was cut by 0 bases and J by 1 base, with 10 bases left in between. CDR3 bases: TGCGCCAGCAGCTTGGTTTCGCTGGGGAACACTGAAGCTTTCTTT. Protein sequence: CASSLVSLGNTEAFF.

V and J are TRBV10-3 and TRBJ2-1; no clear D gene. CDR3 size: 14 residues. Per germline, CDR1 ENHRY and CDR2 SYGVKD. Deletions cut 3 bases from V and 4 bases from J, with 10 bases between. In nucleotides, the CDR3 is TGTGCCATCAGTGACCGGCTATTGTACAATGAGCAGTTCTTC. Translated: CAISDRLLYNEQFF.

The chain joins TRBV12-3 or TRBV12-4 to TRBJ2-7, with 7 bases identical to TRBD1. The CDR3 is 15 residues long. V lost 5 bases to trimming and J lost 0 bases; unmatched junction nucleotides: 7. CDR3 protein: CASSADRVFSYEQYF. The CDR3 DNA reads TGTGCCAGCAGTGCCGACAGGGTATTCTCCTACGAGCAGTACTTC.

This clonotype turned up a few times. The chain carries TRBV5-4 and TRBJ2-5; 7 nucleotides agree with TRBD1. The CDR3 is 14 residues long. Germline CDR1 and CDR2: SGHNT and YYREEE (reference sequence). Trimming cost V 2 bases and J 3 bases; bases outside gene matches: 4. This CDR3 reads CASSLFQGEETQYF. In nucleotides, the CDR3 is TGTGCCAGCAGCTTATTCCAGGGGGAAGAGACCCAGTACTTC. Supplemented by reference TRBV5-4 and TRBJ2-5, the full variable domain reads ETGVTQSPTHLIKTRGQQVTLRCSSQSGHNTVSWYQQALGQGPQFIFQYYREEENGRGNFPPRFSGLQFPNYSSELNVNALELDDSALYLCASSLFQGEETQYFGPGTRLLVL.

The V and J genes are TRBV29-1 and TRBJ1-3; TRBD1 matches 7 bases. CDR3 size: 14 residues. Germline-derived CDR1 and CDR2 are SQVTM and ANQGSEA. The V segment lost 7 bases and the J segment 9 bases; nucleotides outside the gene matches: 15. The CDR3 nucleotides are TGCAGCGCCTCACAGGGGACTTCTCCAGGCACCATATATTTT. Amino acids: CSASQGTSPGTIYF.

This clonotype was detected a few times. V is TRBV3-1 and J is TRBJ1-1, with a tentative D call TRBD1 (6 bases). The CDR3 extends over 14 amino acids. Trimming pared 4 bases from V and 2 bases from J, leaving 11 bases between. CDR1 and CDR2 from the germline V gene are LGHDT and YNNKEL (reference sequence). In DNA, the CDR3 is TGTGCCAGCAGCCCGGCGGGACACAACACTGAAGCTTTCTTT. Its translation: CASSPAGHNTEAFF.

By share, this clonotype counts as medium-sized. The J gene is TRBJ1-5, the V gene TRBV29-1; D unresolved. The germline CDR1 and CDR2 sequences are SQVTM and ANQGSEA. CDR3 size: 12 residues. V dropped 6 bases and J dropped 5 bases, with 11 bases sitting between them. This chain's CDR3 is CSVTDGDQPQHF. The CDR3 bases are TGCAGCGTCACTGACGGGGATCAGCCCCAGCATTTT.

This chain links TRBV11-2 with TRBJ2-7, with D possibly being TRBD2 (6 bases). CDR1 and CDR2 (germline): SGHAT, FQNNGV. The CDR3 runs 15 residues. Deletions cut 7 bases from V and 2 bases from J, with 18 bases between. Written as DNA, the CDR3 is TGTGCCAGCACCACTAGCCGGGGCCCTGCCTACGAGCAGTACTTC. Its protein product is CASTTSRGPAYEQYF. Full variable domain (outside the CDR3, taken from reference TRBV11-2 and TRBJ2-7): EAGVAQSPRYKIIEKRQSVAFWCNPISGHATLYWYQQILGQGPKLLIQFQNNGVVDDSQLPKDRFSAERLKGVDSTLKIQPAKLEDSAVYLCASTTSRGPAYEQYFGPGTRLTVT.